The 21 T cell receptor beta chains presented below share a single source sample, sequenced in a study of OX40 agonist ivuxolimab in advanced cancers. Data came from immunoSEQ multiplex PCR; TCRdb stores just in-frame clones and leaves some out. Of roughly 90,000 clones in the sample, approximately 91% were seen once. Sequencing used CD4+ or CD8+ T cells sorted from blood, obtained in a trial of the OX40 agonist ivuxolimab. These receptor sequences come from an adult with an advanced solid tumor such as melanoma, head and neck, liver or kidney cancer.

The chain links TRBV19 to TRBJ2-7; maybe TRBD2 (7 bases). The CDR3 covers 14 residues. The V and J ends lost 3 bases and 5 bases respectively, with 14 bases between them. The germline gives CDR1 LNHDA, CDR2 SQIVND (reference sequence). As DNA, the CDR3 is TGTGCCAGTAGTATTAAGGGGGGGCCTCACGAGCAGTACTTC. Translation gives CASSIKGGPHEQYF. The whole variable domain, filled in from reference TRBV19 and TRBJ2-7, reads DGGITQSPKYLFRKEGQNVTLSCEQNLNHDAMYWYRQDPGQGLRLIYYSQIVNDFQKGDIAEGYSVSREKKESFPLTVTSAQKNPTAFYLCASSIKGGPHEQYFGPGTRLTVT.

For this clone: At one of its ends the junction is not consistent with the germline gene, which may arise from a read error. This chain links TRBV28 with TRBJ1-4; a weak D match, TRBD1 (5 bases). Per germline, CDR1 MDHEN and CDR2 SYDVKM. The CDR3 runs 13 residues. CDR3 sequence: CASSFPDGARRIF. The CDR3 nucleotides read TGTGCCAGCAGTTTCCCCGACGGGGCGAGGAGGATTTTT.

This sequence joins TRBV21-1 and TRBJ2-2. TRBV21-1 is flagged as a pseudogene. The CDR3 loop spans 19 amino acids. CDR3 DNA: TGTGCCAGCAGCAAAGAAATTTCGGGCCCTCCTAGAGGCGCCGGGGAGCTGTTTTTT. Protein product: CASSKEISGPPRGAGELFF.

The chain links TRBV4-1 to TRBJ1-2; tentatively, D is TRBD1 (5 bases). The CDR3 length is 16 residues. V was pared by 1 base and J by 4 bases, with 16 bases between. Germline CDR1 reads MGHRA; CDR2 reads YSYEKL. The CDR3 loop reads CASSQVRGQAIYGYTF. The CDR3 DNA follows: TGCGCCAGCAGCCAAGTTAGGGGTCAGGCAATCTATGGCTACACCTTC.

The V gene is TRBV5-1, the J gene TRBJ2-7, with 15 bases lining up with TRBD2. The CDR3 has 19 amino acids. Per germline, CDR1 SGHRS and CDR2 YFSETQ. V dropped 1 base and J dropped 5; count of bases not matched to a gene: 13. This chain's CDR3 is CASSLRLGLAGGPMNEQYF. Here the CDR3 DNA reads TGCGCCAGCAGCTTGCGGCTAGGACTAGCGGGAGGGCCGATGAACGAGCAGTACTTC.

The chain has TRBV6-1 and TRBJ1-2, with 7 bases fitting TRBD1. The ends lost 3 bases at V and 2 bases at J; junction bases unmatched: 6. The CDR3 totals 15 residues. Per germline, CDR1 MNHNS and CDR2 SASEGT. The CDR3, as DNA: TGTGCCAGCAGTGAGGCCTTACAGGGGAACTATGGCTACACCTTC. This sequence encodes CASSEALQGNYGYTF.

The rearrangement joins TRBV5-6 to TRBJ2-2; 9 nucleotides line up with TRBD2. Germline-derived CDR1 and CDR2 are SGHDT and YYEEEE. Trimming removed 4 bases from V and 0 bases from J; junction bases left unmatched: 7. This CDR3 has 17 amino acids. The CDR3 loop is CASSLRTSATNTGELFF. CDR3 coding DNA: TGTGCCAGCAGCCTAAGGACTAGCGCAACGAACACCGGGGAGCTGTTTTTT.

This chain links TRBV10-3 with TRBJ1-2; TRBD1 matches at 8 bases. The V gene end was trimmed by 7 bases and the J gene end by 0 bases; junction bases not matched to a gene: 13. Germline CDR1 ENHRY, CDR2 SYGVKD. The CDR3 is 17 residues long. The CDR3 region has the DNA TGTGCCATCAAAGGGGGAGTTCAGGGGGCTACTAACTATGGCTACACCTTC. Protein sequence: CAIKGGVQGATNYGYTF.

The gene calls are TRBV7-2 and TRBJ2-1; 13 positions agree with TRBD2. CDR3 length equals 16 residues. Per the germline V gene, CDR1 is SGHTA and CDR2 is FQGNSA. Trimming at V came to 2 bases and at J to 9 bases, leaving 7 bases not matched to a gene. The CDR3 DNA follows: TGTGCCAGCAGCTTAATCACTAGCGGGAGGGTGGGTGAGCAGTTCTTC. Translated, it gives CASSLITSGRVGEQFF.

The gene calls are TRBV7-2 and TRBJ1-2; 8 nucleotides align to TRBD1. The germline CDR1 and CDR2 sequences are SGHTA and FQGNSA. Losses at the gene ends were 4 bases for V and 2 bases for J; bases not matched to a gene: 3. This CDR3 contains 14 residues. This CDR3 is CASSSRQGNYGYTF. CDR3 nucleotides: TGTGCCAGCAGCTCCAGACAGGGGAACTATGGCTACACCTTC.

This clone appeared a single time. The chain employs TRBV5-6 and TRBJ2-1; D is perhaps TRBD2 (6 bases). The CDR3 covers 15 residues. The V gene's germline CDR1 is SGHDT and CDR2 YYEEEE. Deletions cut 5 bases from V and 2 bases from J, with 14 bases between. The CDR3 DNA reads as TGTGCCAGCAGACCGCTAGCGACCACCTACAATGAGCAGTTCTTC. Translating gives CASRPLATTYNEQFF.

This clone was picked up one time. The V call is TRBV10-1, the J call TRBJ2-3; D may be TRBD2 (6 bases). CDR3 length: 14 residues. Trimming left V 0 bases short and J 6 bases short, with 10 bases between. Germline lookup yields CDR1 WNHNN and CDR2 SYGVQD (reference sequence). CDR3 nucleotides: TGCGCCAGCAGTGAGTCGCGGGGAGCGGATACGCAGTATTTT. This translates into CASSESRGADTQYF.

V gene TRBV11-2 combines with J gene TRBJ2-7; D unresolved. The V end lost 0 bases, the J end lost 4 bases, and 7 bases lay between the germline ends. Germline values: CDR1 SGHAT, CDR2 FQNNGV. The CDR3 is made up of 13 amino acids. CDR3 nucleotide sequence: TGTGCCAGCAGCTTAGATATTGTTTACGAGCAGTACTTC. Translation: CASSLDIVYEQYF.

This clone has a handful of counts. The rearrangement links TRBV10-3 to TRBJ2-7; D is perhaps TRBD2 (5 bases). V was cut by 3 bases and J by 7 bases, with 10 bases left in between. CDR1 ENHRY and CDR2 SYGVKD come from the germline V gene. The CDR3 contains 12 residues. CDR3 nucleotide sequence: TGTGCCATCAGTGAACCCAGCGGAGAGCAGTACTTC. Protein: CAISEPSGEQYF.

The chain links TRBV6-1 to TRBJ2-7, with D unresolved. CDR1 and CDR2 (germline): MNHNS, SASEGT. The CDR3 spans 12 residues. The V end was cut by 0 bases, the J end by 2 bases, with 2 bases between. The CDR3 DNA follows: TGTGCCAGCAGTGAAGCAACCTACGAGCAGTACTTC. This translates into CASSEATYEQYF.

The chain carries TRBV7-3 and TRBJ2-1, with D possibly being TRBD1 (6 bases). The ends were cut back, 0 bases at V and 9 bases at J, with 12 bases in the middle. The germline gives CDR1 SGHTA, CDR2 FQGTGA. The CDR3 totals 14 residues. The CDR3 spells CASSLTNRAGEQFF. CDR3 nucleotide sequence: TGTGCCAGCAGCTTAACGAACAGGGCCGGTGAGCAGTTCTTC.

This clone was seen just once. The chain combines TRBV5-1 with TRBJ2-7; 11 bases are shared with TRBD2. V trimming: 0 bases; J trimming: 2 bases; junction bases outside the gene matches: 7. This CDR3 region has 17 residues. Germline CDR1 is SGHRS and CDR2 is YFSETQ. The CDR3 reads CASSLVPTSGSTYEQYF. Written as DNA, the CDR3 is TGCGCCAGCAGCTTGGTCCCTACTAGCGGGAGCACCTACGAGCAGTACTTC.

V and J are TRBV7-6 and TRBJ2-7; TRBD2 matches 8 bases. J was trimmed by 0 bases and V by 2 bases; bases with no gene match: 3. Looked up from germline, CDR1 is SGHVS and CDR2 is FNYEAQ. The CDR3 is made up of 15 amino acids. The CDR3 here is CASSLISGSSYEQYF. CDR3 coding DNA: TGTGCCAGCAGCTTAATCAGCGGGAGCTCCTACGAGCAGTACTTC.

The chain recombines TRBV9 with TRBJ2-3; D may be TRBD1 or TRBD2 (5 bases each). CDR1 and CDR2 from the germline V gene are SGDLS and YYNGEE. The CDR3 has 17 residues. Trimming took off 0 bases at V and 3 bases at J, with 17 bases between the two ends. The CDR3 is CASSVAPNGKGTDTQYF. The DNA of the CDR3 is TGTGCCAGCAGCGTAGCCCCAAACGGGAAGGGGACAGATACGCAGTATTTT.

The V gene is TRBV7-2, the J gene TRBJ2-7; 10 nucleotides align to TRBD1. Germline V gives CDR1 SGHTA, CDR2 FQGNSA. CDR3 length: 13 amino acids. Trimming at V came to 3 bases and at J to 6 bases, leaving 2 bases not matched to a gene. The CDR3 DNA reads as TGTGCCAGCAGCTTGAGGACAGGGGGCGAGCAGTACTTC. Amino acids: CASSLRTGGEQYF.

V and J are TRBV6-4 and TRBJ2-2; the match to TRBD1 covers 9 bases. J gave up 5 bases and V 9 bases, and 7 bases lay outside the gene matches. Germline V gives CDR1 MRHNA, CDR2 SNTAGT. The CDR3 has 14 amino acids. The CDR3 region has the DNA TGTGCCAGTAAACAGGGGGCCCGAACCGGGGAGCTGTTTTTT. Translating gives CASKQGARTGELFF.